A single sample is the source of the 29 T cell receptor beta chains below, sequenced in a study. MiXCR was run by TCRdb on the RT-PCR reads, yielding one entry per CDR3 protein. The data hold fewer than 800,000 distinct CDR3 sequences, with approximately 15% observed a single time. Material: memory CD4+ T cells from blood. These receptors were obtained from a female donor in good health, serving as a healthy control.

A single count supports this clonotype. J is TRBJ2-7 and V is TRBV3-1; D is undetermined. V shed 1 base and J shed 8 bases, with 9 bases lying between them. The CDR3 is 12 residues long. Looked up from germline, CDR1 is LGHDT and CDR2 is YNNKEL (reference sequence). The CDR3: CASSQVVGKQYF. The DNA of the CDR3 is TGTGCCAGCAGCCAAGTGGTCGGTAAGCAGTACTTC.

The chain employs TRBV4-2 and TRBJ2-3, with D hard to call. This CDR3 is built from 17 residues. V lost 1 base, J lost 0 bases, and 14 bases lay in between. The V gene's germline CDR1 is LGHNA and CDR2 YNFKEQ. The CDR3, as DNA: TGTGCCAGCAGCCAAGCCGGACCGTACTCTAGCACAGATACGCAGTATTTT. Translation: CASSQAGPYSSTDTQYF.

This clonotype showed up just a few times. The chain is built from TRBV20-1 and TRBJ1-2; D unclear. The CDR3 contains 11 residues. Germline V gives CDR1 DFQATT, CDR2 SNEGSKA (reference sequence). Between the trimmed V and J ends, which lost 6 bases and 4 bases, there was a span of 9 bases. CDR3 in DNA: TGCAGTGCGGCAGGCATCTATGGCTACACCTTC. This translates into CSAAGIYGYTF.

This clonotype was picked up many times. The CDR3 bases are TGTGCCAGCAGTTACGGGGCCCACTCTGGAAACACCATATATTTT. Translation gives CASSYGAHSGNTIYF. The V gene is TRBV6-5, the J gene TRBJ1-3; a possible D gene is TRBD1 (5 bases). This CDR3 contains 15 residues. CDR1 MNHEY and CDR2 SVGAGI come from the germline V gene. V was cut by 2 bases and J by 0 bases, with 8 bases left in between.

The chain uses TRBV7-2 and TRBJ1-2, with 9 bases that match TRBD1. The CDR3 totals 15 residues. Germline CDR1 reads SGHTA; CDR2 reads FQGNSA. V shed 5 bases, J shed 7 bases, and the junction held 11 bases outside the gene matches. CDR3 sequence reads: CASSGLQGAVGGYTF. Written as DNA, the CDR3 is TGTGCCAGCAGCGGTTTACAGGGGGCGGTTGGTGGCTACACCTTC. The full variable domain, its missing parts supplied by reference TRBV7-2 and TRBJ1-2, is GAGVSQSPSNKVTEKGKDVELRCDPISGHTALYWYRQSLGQGLEFLIYFQGNSAPDKSGLPSDRFSAERTGGSVSTLTIQRTQQEDSAVYLCASSGLQGAVGGYTFGSGTRLTVV.

This clonotype was seen only a few times. At one of its ends the junction is not consistent with the germline gene, which may arise from a read error. This rearrangement joins TRBV3-1 to TRBJ2-5; unclear D gene. This CDR3 contains 15 residues. Per the germline V gene, CDR1 is LGHDT and CDR2 is YNNKEL (reference sequence). Here the CDR3 DNA reads TGTGCCAGCAGCCCCCCGTTGGGGAACCAGGAGACCCAGTACTTC. It is translated as CASSPPLGNQETQYF.

There are a few counts of this clonotype. The chain joins TRBV30 to TRBJ1-4, with TRBD1 identical over 9 bases. The germline CDR1 and CDR2 sequences are GTSNPN and SVGIG (reference sequence). The CDR3 has 17 amino acids. The V gene end was trimmed by 0 bases and the J gene end by 4 bases; junction bases not matched to a gene: 9. The CDR3 is CAWSVGTGITGNEKLFF. Written as DNA, the CDR3 is TGTGCCTGGAGTGTAGGGACAGGGATAACTGGTAATGAAAAACTGTTTTTT.

This clonotype was seen repeatedly, ten times or more. This rearrangement joins TRBV6-5 to TRBJ2-7, with 7 bases lining up with TRBD1. CDR3 length equals 14 residues. J gave up 7 bases and V 2 bases, and 8 bases lay outside the gene matches. Germline V gene lookup returns CDR1 MNHEY and CDR2 SVGAGI. This CDR3 is CASSYGLSRGEQYF. The CDR3 nucleotides read TGTGCCAGCAGTTACGGGCTATCCAGGGGGGAGCAGTACTTC.

This clonotype has just a few counts. The chain recombines TRBV27 with TRBJ2-1, with 8 bases lining up with TRBD1. CDR1 and CDR2 from the germline V gene are MNHEY and SMNVEV (reference sequence). The CDR3 is made up of 15 amino acids. J gave up 8 bases and V 3 bases, and 9 bases lay outside the gene matches. CDR3 nucleotides: TGTGCCAGCAGTTTGAAGGCAGGGGGCTTCGATGAGCAGTTCTTC. It is translated as CASSLKAGGFDEQFF.

V and J are TRBV7-2 and TRBJ2-1, with 8 positions matching TRBD2. The junction had 4 bases not matched to a gene; V was cut back by 1 base and J by 8 bases. This CDR3 has 14 amino acids. Germline V CDR1 and CDR2: SGHTA, FQGNSA. CDR3: CASSLVAGFDEQFF. As DNA, the CDR3 is TGTGCCAGCAGCTTAGTAGCGGGGTTCGATGAGCAGTTCTTC.

The table lists this clonotype with many counts. This chain connects TRBV12-3 or TRBV12-4 to TRBJ2-7, with D possibly being TRBD1 (6 bases). The CDR3 consists of 14 residues. Trimming removed 6 bases at V and 3 bases at J, with 15 bases between. In nucleotides, the CDR3 is TGTGCCAGCAGCCTTGCAGGGGCAAACTACGAGCAGTACTTC. Amino acids: CASSLAGANYEQYF.

The J gene is TRBJ2-3, the V gene TRBV2, with D perhaps matching TRBD2 (5 bases). Looked up from germline, CDR1 is SNHLY and CDR2 is FYNNEI. This CDR3 has 15 amino acids. V shed 4 bases and J shed 0 bases, with 11 bases lying between them. Here the CDR3 DNA reads TGTGCCAGCAGTGTCTTGGGAGATAGCACAGATACGCAGTATTTT. Its protein is CASSVLGDSTDTQYF. Full variable domain (missing parts from reference TRBV2 and TRBJ2-3): EPEVTQTPSHQVTQMGQEVILRCVPISNHLYFYWYRQILGQKVEFLVSFYNNEISEKSEIFDDQFSVERPDGSNFTLKIRSTKLEDSAMYFCASSVLGDSTDTQYFGPGTRLTVL.

Ten or more counts support this clonotype. This chain links TRBV7-2 with TRBJ2-7; tentatively, D is TRBD1 (5 bases). V lost 0 bases, J lost 5 bases, and 11 bases lay in between. Germline CDR1 is SGHTA and CDR2 is FQGNSA. This CDR3 contains 14 residues. The CDR3 nucleotides are TGTGCCAGCAGCTTAGCCAGGGAACGCCACGAGCAGTACTTC. Protein product: CASSLARERHEQYF.

V gene TRBV3-1 combines with J gene TRBJ2-7, with TRBD2 matching 8 bases. Germline assignment: CDR1 LGHDT and CDR2 YNNKEL (reference sequence). V shed 1 base and J 2 bases; nucleotides not matched to a gene: 4. This CDR3 is 15 amino acids long. The CDR3 region has the DNA TGTGCCAGCAGCCAAGCCGGGGGGGGGGCCTACGAGCAGTACTTC. Protein product: CASSQAGGGAYEQYF.

The chain recombines TRBV7-8 with TRBJ1-5; 10 nucleotides agree with TRBD1. CDR3 length equals 18 residues. V dropped 4 bases and J dropped 7; count of bases not matched to a gene: 16. Per germline, CDR1 SGHVS and CDR2 FQNEAQ. The DNA of the CDR3 is TGTGCCAGCAGCTCCCGACTGGGACAGGGGAATTCACAACAGCCCCAGCATTTT. Translating it yields CASSSRLGQGNSQQPQHF.

This clonotype was detected only a few times. The V call is TRBV7-2, the J call TRBJ2-3; perhaps D is TRBD1 or TRBD2 (5 bases each). Trimming pared 2 bases from V and 2 bases from J, leaving 8 bases between. This CDR3 is built from 14 residues. Germline CDR1 and CDR2: SGHTA and FQGNSA. The CDR3 reads CASSLIGTTDTQYF. CDR3 coding DNA: TGTGCCAGCAGCTTAATTGGGACCACAGATACGCAGTATTTT.

A few counts support this clonotype. This chain connects TRBV5-1 to TRBJ1-6, with TRBD1 matching over 8 bases. Trimming cost V 1 base and J 8 bases; bases outside gene matches: 5. Germline CDR1 SGHRS, CDR2 YFSETQ. This CDR3 spans 15 amino acids. The CDR3 loop reads CASSLPGQGDSPLHF. CDR3 nucleotides: TGCGCCAGCAGCTTGCCCGGACAGGGAGATTCACCCCTCCACTTT. Full variable domain (remainder filled in from reference TRBV5-1 and TRBJ1-6): KAGVTQTPRYLIKTRGQQVTLSCSPISGHRSVSWYQQTPGQGLQFLFEYFSETQRNKGNFPGRFSGRQFSNSRSEMNVSTLELGDSALYLCASSLPGQGDSPLHFGNGTRLTVT.

This clonotype came up many times. The V gene is TRBV10-3, the J gene TRBJ1-1; 7 bases match TRBD1. Trimming removed 4 bases from V and 2 bases from J; junction bases left unmatched: 4. Per the germline V gene, CDR1 is ENHRY and CDR2 is SYGVKD. The CDR3 has 14 residues. The CDR3 DNA is TGTGCCATCAGTGTCGCAGGGGGTAACACTGAAGCTTTCTTT. Its protein is CAISVAGGNTEAFF.

This clonotype was seen more than once but under ten times. CDR3 sequence: CASSRSPGGLSNEKLFF. The CDR3 coding sequence is TGTGCCAGCAGTCGATCTCCAGGGGGCCTGAGTAATGAAAAACTGTTTTTT. The V and J genes are TRBV27 and TRBJ1-4, with 8 bases fitting TRBD1. CDR1 and CDR2 (germline): MNHEY, SMNVEV (reference sequence). V lost 5 bases, J lost 4 bases, and 12 bases stayed unmatched. The CDR3 totals 17 residues.

V gene TRBV29-1 combines with J gene TRBJ1-1; D gene unclear. The CDR3 runs 15 residues. Germline CDR1 reads SQVTM; CDR2 reads ANQGSEA. V was pared by 0 bases and J by 3 bases, with 14 bases between. Written as DNA, the CDR3 is TGCAGCGTTGAAGATCTTTTAGTTAAGGACACTGAAGCTTTCTTT. It yields the protein CSVEDLLVKDTEAFF.

This clonotype was picked up a small number of times. The V and J genes are TRBV5-1 and TRBJ2-5; TRBD1 matches at 7 bases. From germline, CDR1 is SGHRS and CDR2 YFSETQ. Trimming removed 5 bases from V and 4 bases from J; junction bases left unmatched: 8. The CDR3 has 14 amino acids. The CDR3 DNA is TGCGCCAGCAGTCAGGGGACAGTGAGAGAGACCCAGTACTTC. As protein: CASSQGTVRETQYF.

This sequence joins TRBV20-1 and TRBJ2-3; 8 bases fit TRBD2. Looked up from germline, CDR1 is DFQATT and CDR2 is SNEGSKA (reference sequence). V trimming: 1 base; J trimming: 6 bases; junction bases outside the gene matches: 12. The CDR3 is made up of 16 amino acids. The CDR3 coding sequence is TGCAGTGCTAGAGGAGGAGGAGCGGGAGTTCGGGATACGCAGTATTTT. Translation gives CSARGGGAGVRDTQYF.

A word on this clonotype: A much larger clone differs by one base, so this may be a read error. The chain employs TRBV6-2 or TRBV6-3 and TRBJ2-7; unclear D gene. V gave up 4 bases and J gave up 6 bases, with 7 bases separating them. There are 11 residues in the CDR3. The germline V gene has CDR1 MNHEY and CDR2 SVGEGT. The CDR3 bases are TGTGCCAGCAGTTTCTTCAGCGAGCAGTACTTC. It codes for CASSFFSEQYF.

The gene calls are TRBV5-1 and TRBJ2-1; 9 nucleotides match TRBD2. CDR1 is SGHRS, CDR2 YFSETQ, per germline. The CDR3 loop spans 15 amino acids. The trim removed 6 bases at V and 4 bases at J, leaving 8 bases unmatched. CDR3 nucleotide sequence: TGCGCCAGCAAGAGGGTAGCGGGGGAGTACAATGAGCAGTTCTTC. It encodes CASKRVAGEYNEQFF.

V is TRBV4-3 and J is TRBJ2-7; D ambiguous. Deletions cut 0 bases from V and 4 bases from J, with 10 bases between. Germline V gives CDR1 LGHNA, CDR2 YSLEER. The CDR3 covers 14 residues. The CDR3 loop reads CASSQEISSYEQYF. CDR3 in DNA: TGCGCCAGCAGCCAAGAAATTAGTTCTTACGAGCAGTACTTC.

There are many counts of this clonotype. This chain joins TRBV29-1 and TRBJ1-5; 7 bases match TRBD1. Trimming cost V 6 bases and J 4 bases; bases outside gene matches: 3. The CDR3 loop spans 12 amino acids. Germline-derived CDR1 and CDR2 are SQVTM and ANQGSEA. The CDR3 region has the DNA TGCAGCGTGGGGACAGCAAATCAGCCCCAGCATTTT. This translates into CSVGTANQPQHF. The variable domain in full, completed from reference TRBV29-1 and TRBJ1-5, reads SAVISQKPSRDICQRGTSLTIQCQVDSQVTMMFWYRQQPGQSLTLIATANQGSEATYESGFVIDKFPISRPNLTFSTLTVSNMSPEDSSIYLCSVGTANQPQHFGDGTRLSIL.

The chain recombines TRBV20-1 with TRBJ1-4; the D gene is possibly TRBD1 (6 bases). The CDR3 loop spans 14 amino acids. The V gene lost 6 bases and the J gene lost 8 bases, with 19 bases spanning the gap. In germline, CDR1 is DFQATT, CDR2 SNEGSKA (reference sequence). The CDR3 sequence is CSATLGGADEKLFF. The CDR3 DNA is TGCAGTGCGACCCTGGGGGGGGCGGACGAAAAACTGTTTTTT.

This clonotype has a handful of counts. The V gene is TRBV7-9, the J gene TRBJ2-1, with 11 bases matching TRBD1. CDR1 is SEHNR and CDR2 is FQNEAQ in the germline V gene (reference sequence). This CDR3 contains 14 residues. V trimming: 7 bases; J trimming: 10 bases; junction bases outside the gene matches: 9. CDR3: CASTHGQGAREQFF. CDR3 nucleotide sequence: TGTGCCAGCACCCACGGACAGGGGGCACGGGAGCAGTTCTTC.

This clonotype came up many times. V and J are TRBV7-8 and TRBJ2-1; TRBD2 might be the D (6 bases). The CDR3 consists of 16 residues. With 1 base removed from V and 3 bases from J, the gap between germline ends came to 13 bases. The germline gives CDR1 SGHVS, CDR2 FQNEAQ. The DNA of the CDR3 is TGTGCCAGCAGCTTAGGGGGCGGGACGGGCTACAATGAGCAGTTCTTC. Its protein is CASSLGGGTGYNEQFF.